The rows below give T cell receptor beta chains drawn from one sample of a study of CXCR3-negative and CXCR3-positive naive CD8 T cells. TCRdb re-called the 5' RACE reads and shows each CDR3 protein once, DNA omitted. The table lists about 40,000 distinct CDR3 sequences, with under 10% in the top ten. Sequenced material: memory CD8+ T cells from blood. Source of these receptors: a human donor in good health. Some clones in this sample may be carry-over from other donors' samples. CDR3s include the opening cysteine and the closing phenylalanine or tryptophan. The order of the fields is J gene, V gene, CDR3 protein.

j_gene: TRBJ2-3
v_gene: TRBV29-1
CDR3aa: CSVMLEDRTSHTTDTQYF

j_gene: TRBJ2-1
v_gene: TRBV10-3
CDR3aa: CAISDGPYNEQFF

j_gene: TRBJ2-7
v_gene: TRBV6-6
CDR3aa: CASRHVGYSYEQYF

j_gene: TRBJ2-2
v_gene: TRBV7-9
CDR3aa: CASSLGRREYTGELFF

j_gene: TRBJ1-1
v_gene: TRBV20-1
CDR3aa: CSARGSNTEAFF

j_gene: TRBJ2-7
v_gene: TRBV20-1
CDR3aa: CSARSPTVDYEQYF

j_gene: TRBJ2-7
v_gene: TRBV7-9
CDR3aa: CASSLTPGTGTYEQYF

j_gene: TRBJ2-2
v_gene: TRBV5-1
CDR3aa: CASSYANTGELFF

j_gene: TRBJ2-1
v_gene: TRBV15
CDR3aa: CATKGGHYNEQFF

j_gene: TRBJ2-7
v_gene: TRBV12-3/TRBV12-4
CDR3aa: CASSFGTGAYEQYF

j_gene: TRBJ2-5
v_gene: TRBV6-2/TRBV6-3
CDR3aa: CASSYSLAGGQETQYF

j_gene: TRBJ2-3
v_gene: TRBV12-3/TRBV12-4
CDR3aa: CASSSSFLQGTPTDTQYF

j_gene: TRBJ1-2
v_gene: TRBV29-1
CDR3aa: CSVRDRVNYGYTF

j_gene: TRBJ1-1
v_gene: TRBV6-2/TRBV6-3
CDR3aa: CASRTVGNTEAFF

j_gene: TRBJ1-2
v_gene: TRBV27
CDR3aa: CASSPLDPLYGYTF

j_gene: TRBJ2-7
v_gene: TRBV29-1
CDR3aa: CSVAGGVYEQYF

j_gene: TRBJ2-3
v_gene: TRBV5-5
CDR3aa: CASSFRIGILTDTQYF

j_gene: TRBJ1-1
v_gene: TRBV4-3
CDR3aa: CASTRDLGSNTEAFF

j_gene: TRBJ1-6
v_gene: TRBV7-8
CDR3aa: CASSPTTGVNSPLHF

j_gene: TRBJ1-6
v_gene: TRBV7-9
CDR3aa: CASSLIGRENSPLHF

j_gene: TRBJ2-2
v_gene: TRBV7-9
CDR3aa: CASSTAGTYTGELFF

j_gene: TRBJ2-3
v_gene: TRBV7-2
CDR3aa: CASSLMGGGADTQYF

j_gene: TRBJ2-1
v_gene: TRBV25-1
CDR3aa: CASRGLAAYNEQFF

j_gene: TRBJ2-3
v_gene: TRBV4-1
CDR3aa: CASSQDEAGKTADTQYF

j_gene: TRBJ2-2
v_gene: TRBV4-1
CDR3aa: CASSPQAGLAGTGELFF